Listed below are T cell receptor beta chains from one sample, sequenced in a study of blood T cell repertoires in COVID-19. Assay used: immunoSEQ multiplex PCR; TCRdb lists only in-frame clones, some missing. The repertoire consists of 150,000 to 200,000 clones, with about 83% occurring once and the leading ten covering around 4.6%. Sample: peripheral blood. These receptor sequences come from a human donor in a cohort sampled during active COVID-19. CDR3s include the opening cysteine and the closing phenylalanine or tryptophan. Each record gives: D gene, V gene, J gene, clone size, CDR3 protein, CDR3 DNA. D genes are given only for firm matches. The size field is filled for only some rows; it gives once, few, many or a size class.

NA	TRBV4-3	TRBJ1-4	once	CASSQRASGLNEKLFF	TGCGCCAGCAGCCAAAGGGCCAGCGGGCTTAATGAAAAACTGTTTTTT
TRBD1	TRBV24-1	TRBJ1-1	NA	CATSPGQGNTEAFF	TGTGCCACCAGCCCGGGACAGGGGAACACTGAAGCTTTCTTT
NA	TRBV6-5	TRBJ2-3	once	CASSYSQYTDTQYF	TGTGCCAGCAGTTACTCGCAGTACACAGATACGCAGTATTTT
NA	TRBV30	TRBJ2-1	NA	CAWSGGGPRWGEQFF	TGTGCCTGGAGTGGTGGCGGGCCACGATGGGGTGAGCAGTTCTTC
NA	TRBV5-6	TRBJ2-5	once	CASSLFGRSQETQYF	TGTGCCAGCAGCTTGTTTGGCCGCAGTCAAGAGACCCAGTACTTC
NA	TRBV6-5	TRBJ2-7	few	CASSLTVNYEQYF	TGTGCCAGCAGTTTGACAGTGAACTACGAGCAGTACTTC
TRBD1	TRBV28	TRBJ1-2	NA	CASSSQGRAYGYTF	TGTGCCAGCAGTTCACAGGGGCGTGCCTATGGCTACACCTTC
TRBD2	TRBV5-4	TRBJ2-2	NA	CASSLGLAGGRNTGELFF	TGTGCCAGCAGCTTGGGACTAGCGGGGGGCCGGAACACCGGGGAGCTGTTTTTT
TRBD1	TRBV9	TRBJ1-3	once	CASSVAIGQGATAGNTIYF	TGTGCCAGCAGCGTAGCGATTGGACAGGGGGCTACAGCTGGAAACACCATATATTTT
TRBD2	TRBV29-1	TRBJ2-2	NA	CSVDRLAGGDTGELFF	TGCAGCGTTGACAGGCTAGCGGGAGGAGACACCGGGGAGCTGTTTTTT
NA	TRBV6-5	TRBJ1-2	NA	CATQGGGNYGYTF	TGTGCCACCCAGGGTGGGGGCAACTATGGCTACACCTTC
TRBD1	TRBV9	TRBJ1-1	once	CASSVGDRENTEAFF	TGTGCCAGCAGCGTAGGGGACAGGGAGAACACTGAAGCTTTCTTT
TRBD2	TRBV20-1	TRBJ2-7	NA	CSARASGEQYF	TGCAGTGCTAGAGCTAGCGGCGAGCAGTACTTC
TRBD2	TRBV6-6	TRBJ2-3	NA	CASNGGFSTDTQYF	TGTGCCAGCAACGGGGGGTTTAGCACAGATACGCAGTATTTT
NA	TRBV18	TRBJ1-1	NA	CASSPPTGNTEAFF	TGTGCCAGCTCACCACCGACAGGGAACACTGAAGCTTTCTTT
TRBD2	TRBV6-1	TRBJ2-3	NA	CASSESGGGHTQYF	TGTGCCAGCAGTGAGAGCGGGGGGGGGCATACGCAGTATTTT
TRBD2	TRBV7-8	TRBJ2-7	NA	CASSLETFLAGAYEQYF	TGTGCCAGCAGCTTAGAAACGTTTCTAGCGGGGGCCTACGAGCAGTACTTC
TRBD2	TRBV2	TRBJ2-7	NA	CASRPGLDYEQYF	TGTGCCAGCAGGCCGGGACTAGACTACGAGCAGTACTTC
TRBD1	TRBV12-3/TRBV12-4	TRBJ2-1	few	CASSPGQGHEQFF	TGTGCCAGCAGTCCGGGACAGGGCCATGAGCAGTTCTTC
TRBD1	TRBV7-9	TRBJ1-5	NA	CASSSTGGDQPQHF	TGTGCCAGCAGCTCGACAGGGGGCGATCAGCCCCAGCATTTT
NA	TRBV7-2	TRBJ1-6	NA	CASSLGGFRAPGSPLHF	TGTGCCAGCAGCTTAGGAGGGTTCCGGGCACCGGGTTCACCCCTCCACTTT
TRBD2	TRBV28	TRBJ2-7	NA	CASSQALLAGIAYEQYF	TGTGCCAGCAGTCAGGCCCTACTAGCGGGGATCGCCTACGAGCAGTACTTC
NA	TRBV11-3	TRBJ1-1	NA	CASSYRDTEAFF	TGTGCCAGCAGCTACAGGGACACTGAAGCTTTCTTT
NA	TRBV28	TRBJ1-1	NA	CASSLGGNTEAFF	TGTGCCAGCAGTTTGGGAGGGAACACTGAAGCTTTCTTT
TRBD2	TRBV27	TRBJ2-7	NA	CATRKGPTGGSYEQYF	TGTGCCACCCGCAAGGGACCGACGGGAGGGTCCTACGAGCAGTACTTC
NA	TRBV6-6	TRBJ2-7	NA	CASSFSGFKYEQYF	TGTGCCAGCAGTTTTTCAGGGTTCAAGTACGAGCAGTACTTC
NA	TRBV9	TRBJ2-7	NA	CASSVGLFQGYQYF	TGTGCCAGCAGCGTAGGGCTTTTCCAGGGGTATCAGTACTTC
NA	TRBV14	TRBJ2-7	NA	CASSQEPGKDEQYF	TGTGCCAGCAGCCAAGAACCGGGTAAGGACGAGCAGTACTTC
NA	TRBV10-3	TRBJ1-3	few	CAIREGGSGNTIYF	TGTGCCATCAGAGAGGGCGGATCTGGAAACACCATATATTTT
TRBD2	TRBV27	TRBJ2-5	NA	CASSLNRPSGSPAGETQYF	TGTGCCAGCAGTTTAAACCGGCCTAGCGGGAGCCCAGCAGGAGAGACCCAGTACTTC
TRBD1	TRBV2	TRBJ1-1	NA	CASKPDRGHEAFF	TGTGCCAGCAAACCCGACAGGGGCCATGAAGCTTTCTTT
NA	TRBV5-4	TRBJ1-6	NA	CASSPLRGERSPLHF	TGTGCCAGCAGCCCATTACGGGGGGAAAGGTCACCCCTCCACTTT
NA	TRBV11-3	TRBJ2-7	NA	CASSTAKAPGGDEQYF	TGTGCCAGCAGCACTGCCAAGGCCCCTGGAGGCGACGAGCAGTACTTC
NA	TRBV9	TRBJ1-2	NA	CASSPRTEDGYTF	TGTGCCAGCAGCCCGCGGACGGAGGATGGCTACACCTTC
NA	TRBV9	TRBJ2-7	once	CASSVDSGVSYEQYF	TGTGCCAGCAGCGTAGACTCGGGAGTCTCCTACGAGCAGTACTTC
NA	TRBV29-1	TRBJ2-7	NA	CSVEDRDEQYF	TGCAGCGTTGAAGATCGCGACGAGCAGTACTTC
NA	TRBV5-1	TRBJ2-7	NA	CASSFAGYEQYF	TGCGCCAGCAGCTTTGCAGGGTACGAGCAGTACTTC
NA	TRBV5-4	TRBJ1-4	once	CASSLARDEKLFF	TGTGCCAGCAGCTTGGCCCGGGATGAAAAACTGTTTTTT
NA	TRBV5-1	TRBJ2-7	few	CASTGGLYEQYF	TGCGCCAGCACAGGAGGTTTATACGAGCAGTACTTC
TRBD1	TRBV28	TRBJ1-2	NA	CASTLGDRDNYGYTF	TGTGCCAGCACCTTGGGGGACAGGGACAACTATGGCTACACCTTC
TRBD1	TRBV24-1	TRBJ1-2	few	CATSGWDRTYGYTF	TGTGCCACCAGTGGATGGGACAGGACCTATGGCTACACCTTC
NA	TRBV30	TRBJ2-3	NA	CAWSAPGVTQYF	TGTGCCTGGAGTGCGCCAGGGGTTACGCAGTATTTT
NA	TRBV2	TRBJ1-1	NA	CASSEGGGTEAFF	TGTGCCAGCAGTGAAGGGGGAGGTACTGAAGCTTTCTTT
NA	TRBV5-6	TRBJ2-7	NA	CASSLGGDSYEQYF	TGTGCCAGCAGCTTGGGGGGAGATTCCTACGAGCAGTACTTC
NA	TRBV2	TRBJ2-7	NA	CASRKEGDEQYF	TGTGCCAGCAGAAAGGAAGGGGACGAGCAGTACTTC
TRBD1	TRBV28	TRBJ1-3	NA	CASTAVTGFGNTIYF	TGTGCCAGCACGGCCGTGACAGGGTTCGGAAACACCATATATTTT
NA	TRBV5-1	TRBJ1-2	NA	CASSLDQAAGGYTF	TGCGCCAGCAGCTTGGATCAGGCCGCCGGCGGCTACACCTTC
TRBD1	TRBV11-2	TRBJ2-7	NA	CASSLDRDHEQYF	TGTGCCAGCAGCTTGGACAGGGACCACGAGCAGTACTTC
NA	TRBV27	TRBJ2-7	few	CASRNRDTYEQYF	TGTGCCAGCCGCAACAGGGATACCTACGAGCAGTACTTC
NA	TRBV10-3	TRBJ2-3	NA	CAISDGRGPDTQYF	TGTGCCATCAGCGATGGTAGGGGCCCAGATACGCAGTATTTT
NA	TRBV6-2/TRBV6-3	TRBJ1-2	NA	CASSYSGVNYGYTF	TGTGCCAGCAGTTACTCCGGGGTAAACTATGGCTACACCTTC
NA	TRBV5-4	TRBJ1-2	NA	CASGAGGGPSNYGYTF	TGTGCCAGCGGCGCGGGGGGGGGACCATCTAACTATGGCTACACCTTC
TRBD2	TRBV5-1	TRBJ2-7	NA	CASTQLAGGNYEQYF	TGCGCCAGCACCCAACTAGCGGGGGGGAACTACGAGCAGTACTTC
TRBD2	TRBV28	TRBJ2-5	NA	CASTSGRANQETQYF	TGTGCCAGTACTAGCGGGAGGGCCAACCAAGAGACCCAGTACTTC
NA	TRBV28	TRBJ1-5	NA	CASSFTRGGQPQHF	TGTGCCAGCAGTTTTACCCGTGGGGGCCAGCCCCAGCATTTT